Below, one T cell receptor (beta chain) is given with its context. The sample comes from a study of OX40 agonist ivuxolimab in advanced cancers. Study at large: Patients were dosed with the agonistic anti-OX40 (CD134) antibody ivuxolimab. Dose-escalation cases comprised hepatocellular carcinoma, melanoma, renal cell or head and neck cancer.

The germline CDR1 and CDR2 sequences are SGHTA and FQGTGA. Trimming took off 4 bases at V and 2 bases at J, with 8 bases between the two ends. The CDR3 has 13 amino acids. Sequencing was performed with immunoSEQ multiplex PCR; in TCRdb, only in-frame clones are kept and a portion is missing. The sample has about 28,000 clones; about 82% are singletons. Sampling of blood occurred at baseline, cycle 4 day 1, and cycle 7 day 1. The input for sequencing was CD4+ or CD8+ T cells sorted from blood, taken in a trial of the OX40 agonist ivuxolimab. V is TRBV7-3 and J is TRBJ1-1; unclear D gene. The clonotype originates from an adult with an advanced solid tumor such as melanoma, head and neck, liver or kidney cancer. The DNA for the CDR3 is TGTGCCAGCAGCTCCCCGCCCAACACTGAAGCTTTCTTT. Amino acid sequence: CASSSPPNTEAFF.